This T cell receptor beta chain was identified during a study of blood T cell repertoires in COVID-19. Overall study context: The samples span acute and convalescent COVID-19 from the United States, Italy and Spain. In each case, the material was cDNA or gDNA derived from T cells, B-cell-depleted T cells, or PBMCs.

Methods used by the authors: Amplification with reference gene primers provided the estimates of nucleated cell counts. Method: immunoSEQ multiplex PCR; TCRdb's copy keeps in-frame clones and lacks some. Clone size and the V and J calls come from that table; the DNA yielded D and trimming. Here the sample spans 350,000 to 400,000 clones, under 90% being singletons. This clone was seen only once. This TCR was recovered from a woman younger than 45 who had recovered from COVID-19. Material: PBMCs or T cells enriched from blood (not recorded which).

The CDR3 coding sequence is TGTGCCAGCAGCCTGCGGACAGGGAGGTATGGCTACACCTTC. It yields the protein CASSLRTGRYGYTF. The genes are TRBV5-4 and TRBJ1-2, with 8 bases fitting TRBD1. J gave up 5 bases and V 4 bases, and 7 bases lay outside the gene matches. The germline CDR1 and CDR2 sequences are SGHNT and YYREEE (reference sequence). The CDR3 runs 14 residues. The full variable domain, with the rest looked up from reference TRBV5-4 and TRBJ1-2, is ETGVTQSPTHLIKTRGQQVTLRCSSQSGHNTVSWYQQALGQGPQFIFQYYREEENGRGNFPPRFSGLQFPNYSSELNVNALELDDSALYLCASSLRTGRYGYTFGSGTRLTVV.